These T cell receptor beta chains were read from a single sample in a study of cytomegalovirus exposure and HLA in healthy donors. Assay used: immunoSEQ multiplex PCR; TCRdb lists only in-frame clones, some missing. The sample consists of 90,000 to 95,000 clones, more than 70% of them appearing once. The specimen sequenced was PBMCs. The source of these receptors is a young man in good health and CMV-seronegative. Each CDR3 is given with its conserved first and last residue. A D gene is named only where the DNA matches it firmly. Size tells how often a clone was seen (once, few, many) or the class of an expanded clone, and some rows leave it out.

>few|TRBD2|TRBV4-1|TRBJ2-2
CASSQVGGGANTGELFF
TGCGCCAGCAGCCAAGTGGGGGGGGGTGCGAACACCGGGGAGCTGTTTTTT
>NA|TRBD1|TRBV10-3|TRBJ2-7
CAISESVGTGKLYEQYF
TGTGCCATCAGTGAGTCGGTGGGGACAGGTAAACTCTACGAGCAGTACTTC
>NA|NA|TRBV11-1|TRBJ1-2
CASSFEPQGYYGYTF
TGTGCCAGCAGCTTTGAGCCTCAGGGATACTATGGCTACACCTTC
>NA|NA|TRBV5-1|TRBJ1-2
CASGQGTFANYGYTF
TGCGCCAGCGGGCAGGGGACGTTCGCTAACTATGGCTACACCTTC
>NA|TRBD1|TRBV6-1|TRBJ1-2
CASNGQGAHGYTF
TGTGCCAGCAACGGACAGGGGGCACATGGCTACACCTTC
>NA|NA|TRBV2|TRBJ1-5
CASTAVGGNQPQHF
TGTGCCAGCACTGCAGTGGGAGGCAATCAGCCCCAGCATTTT
>NA|TRBD1|TRBV30|TRBJ1-1
CAWSVRVSDRVNTEAFF
TGTGCCTGGAGTGTAAGGGTATCGGACAGGGTGAACACTGAAGCTTTCTTT
>NA|TRBD1|TRBV2|TRBJ1-1
CASSPGTGRTEAFF
TGTGCCAGCAGTCCCGGGACAGGGAGAACTGAAGCTTTCTTT
>few|TRBD2|TRBV2|TRBJ2-2
CASNTLAGGPGTGELFF
TGTGCCAGCAATACACTAGCGGGGGGGCCCGGCACCGGGGAGCTGTTTTTT
>NA|NA|TRBV19|TRBJ2-7
CASSMTGPYEQYF
TGTGCCAGTAGTATGACAGGTCCATACGAGCAGTACTTC
>NA|TRBD1|TRBV18|TRBJ2-7
CASSPDRVGGEQYF
TGTGCCAGCTCACCGGACAGGGTGGGGGGCGAGCAGTACTTC
>NA|NA|TRBV6-5|TRBJ1-2
CASNGNYGYTF
TGTGCCAGCAACGGGAACTATGGCTACACCTTC
>NA|NA|TRBV10-3|TRBJ1-2
CAISEGEGSYGYTF
TGTGCCATCAGTGAAGGAGAGGGCTCGTATGGCTACACCTTC
>NA|NA|TRBV13|TRBJ1-1
CASSLAMNTEAFF
TGTGCCAGCAGCTTAGCCATGAACACTGAAGCTTTCTTT
>NA|NA|TRBV18|TRBJ2-7
CASSPHASGSYEQYF
TGTGCCAGCTCACCACACGCTTCGGGCTCCTACGAGCAGTACTTC
>NA|NA|TRBV6-1|TRBJ2-5
CASIPQTPQETQYF
TGTGCCAGCATCCCACAGACCCCTCAAGAGACCCAGTACTTC
>few|TRBD1|TRBV7-9|TRBJ2-1
CASSLPDRGGGSYNEQFF
TGTGCCAGCAGCTTGCCCGACAGGGGAGGCGGCTCCTACAATGAGCAGTTCTTC
>NA|NA|TRBV28|TRBJ1-1
CASVETRNTEAFF
TGTGCCAGCGTGGAGACGCGGAACACTGAAGCTTTCTTT
>NA|TRBD1|TRBV29-1|TRBJ1-2
CSVEGRTGPYGYTF
TGCAGCGTTGAAGGGAGGACAGGACCCTATGGCTACACCTTC
>few|NA|TRBV19|TRBJ2-1
CASSDRSFGINEQFF
TGTGCCAGTAGTGACAGGAGTTTTGGGATCAATGAGCAGTTCTTC
>NA|TRBD1|TRBV25-1|TRBJ1-2
CASRDRDLYGYTF
TGTGCCAGCAGGGACAGGGACCTCTATGGCTACACCTTC
>NA|TRBD1|TRBV15|TRBJ2-7
CATSSRDRASYEQYF
TGTGCCACCAGCAGCCGGGACAGGGCATCCTACGAGCAGTACTTC
>NA|TRBD1|TRBV6-5|TRBJ1-1
CASSRQGARTEAFF
TGTGCCAGCAGCCGACAGGGGGCTCGCACTGAAGCTTTCTTT
>NA|NA|TRBV5-1|TRBJ2-1
CASSVQLGEQFF
TGCGCCAGCAGCGTACAACTAGGTGAGCAGTTCTTC
>NA|NA|TRBV4-1|TRBJ2-7
CASSQDSNEQYF
TGCGCCAGCAGCCAAGATTCCAACGAGCAGTACTTC
>once|TRBD1|TRBV5-5|TRBJ2-5
CASSLGTGGQETQYF
TGTGCCAGCAGCTTGGGTACAGGGGGCCAAGAGACCCAGTACTTC
>NA|TRBD1|TRBV5-6|TRBJ2-1
CASSETGVIDNEQFF
TGTGCCAGCAGTGAGACAGGGGTGATAGATAATGAGCAGTTCTTC
>NA|NA|TRBV2|TRBJ1-2
CASPTGNRIYGYTF
TGTGCCAGCCCTACAGGGAATCGGATCTATGGCTACACCTTC
>once|NA|TRBV9|TRBJ2-6
CASSFQGTGANVLTF
TGTGCCAGCAGCTTCCAGGGGACCGGGGCCAACGTCCTGACTTTC
>once|NA|TRBV30|TRBJ1-6
CAWGEDAGSPLHF
TGTGCCTGGGGGGAGGATGCAGGTTCACCCCTCCACTTT
>once|NA|TRBV5-1|TRBJ2-3
CASSVTGQGTQYF
TGCGCCAGCAGCGTAACAGGGCAAGGCACGCAGTATTTT
>NA|TRBD1|TRBV7-2|TRBJ1-2
CASSGPGQGNYGYTF
TGTGCCAGCAGCGGACCGGGACAGGGGAACTATGGCTACACCTTC
>NA|TRBD1|TRBV15|TRBJ2-7
CATRSSGTGGEQYF
TGTGCCACCAGAAGCTCCGGGACAGGGGGCGAGCAGTACTTC
>NA|TRBD1|TRBV19|TRBJ1-5
CASSPGTANQPQHF
TGTGCCAGTAGTCCGGGGACAGCTAATCAGCCCCAGCATTTT
>NA|NA|TRBV6-6|TRBJ2-2
CASSYRGPAGELFF
TGTGCCAGCAGTTACCGTGGCCCCGCCGGGGAGCTGTTTTTT
>NA|NA|TRBV27|TRBJ2-7
CASSTSPGANYHYEQYF
TGTGCCAGCAGTACTTCCCCAGGGGCGAATTATCACTACGAGCAGTACTTC
>NA|NA|TRBV10-3|TRBJ1-1
CAISESKSSSAEAFF
TGTGCCATCAGTGAGTCGAAGAGTAGTAGCGCTGAAGCTTTCTTT
>NA|TRBD1|TRBV2|TRBJ1-5
CANSEGFWDRLNQPQHF
TGTGCCAACAGTGAAGGTTTTTGGGACAGACTCAATCAGCCCCAGCATTTT